This TCR beta chain comes out of a study of cytomegalovirus exposure and HLA in healthy donors. Study-wide background: Roughly 80 million unique TCRs from HLA-typed donors made up an early data release.

Regarding the study as a whole: Researchers reported in a later analysis that a missense DCLRE1C variant was tied to TCR beta V- and J-gene trimming.

The germline V gene encodes CDR1 SGHDT and CDR2 YYEEEE. V lost 1 base to trimming and J lost 0 bases, with 14 bases between them. The CDR3 is made up of 17 amino acids. The PCR had 60 Vbeta and 13 Jbeta primers. Profiled with immunoSEQ multiplex PCR; TCRdb holds only in-frame clones, not every one. The sample carries 150,000 to 200,000 clones, approximately 80% recorded once. Concerning this clone itself: Its matching antigen is unknown.

The receptor comes from a woman in her 30s in good health and CMV-seronegative. The sequencing sample was made of PBMCs. The chain has TRBV5-6 and TRBJ1-5; D unresolved. The CDR3 sequence: CASSLQRGPYSNQPQHF. Written as DNA, the CDR3 is TGTGCCAGCAGCTTGCAGAGAGGTCCTTATAGCAATCAGCCCCAGCATTTT.